This entry describes one T cell receptor beta chain. Its target is unknown. CDR1 is SGHTA and CDR2 is FQGNSA in the germline V gene. Trimming took 5 bases from V and 11 from J, leaving 12 bases between them. The CDR3 is 11 residues long. Under the authors' procedure: Junction-only immunoSEQ sequences carried no quality scores, so filtering differed. TCRdb's table, derived via immunoSEQ multiplex PCR, lists solely in-frame clones and lacks some. V, J and clone size reflect that table, while D and trimming were determined from the DNA. The table shows about 380,000 clones, with just over 95% occurring only once. The sample originates from a study of shared clonotypes between healthy human individuals. Overall study findings and caveats: It was expected that sequencing depth would affect clonotype sharing among donors.

Healthy adults negative for HIV, lacking recent acute infections or vaccinations, served as donors. This rearrangement joins TRBV7-2 to TRBJ1-1; D gene ambiguous. The receptor was isolated from a man aged 25 to 40 in good health. Sequenced input: memory CD8+ T cells sorted from blood. Subset meaning: CD45RO+ cells pooled with CCR7-negative TemRA cells. This CDR3 is CASSRRVNAFF. Written as DNA, the CDR3 is TGTGCCAGCAGCCGAAGGGTGAACGCTTTCTTT. Supplemented by reference TRBV7-2 and TRBJ1-1, the full variable domain reads GAGVSQSPSNKVTEKGKDVELRCDPISGHTALYWYRQSLGQGLEFLIYFQGNSAPDKSGLPSDRFSAERTGGSVSTLTIQRTQQEDSAVYLCASSRRVNAFFGQGTRLTVV.